This T cell receptor beta chain was documented in a study of neurological immune-mediated disorders (dated by TCRdb to the late 2010s). Regarding the complete study: The study compared peripheral blood TCR-beta repertoires of HTLV-I-associated myelopathy (HAM/TSP) patients, multiple sclerosis patients and healthy controls using UMI-based sequencing. The roughly 99 TCR-beta libraries covered PBMC samples along with longitudinal samples, technical triplicates, and paired sorted CD4+ and CD8+ T-cell subsets. The cohort was made up of about 65 subjects, consisting of roughly 15 HAM/TSP patients, 35 or so multiple sclerosis patients and 20 or so healthy controls. The full study reports these points: TCR clonal expansion was highest in HAM/TSP patients and lowest in MS patients, with MS patients falling below even healthy controls. Across subjects, expanded clones never shared an identical CDR3 amino acid sequence, which suggests that the TCR-beta repertoires in every group were private.

cDNA synthesis used template-switch 5'RACE with a primer carrying a 10-nucleotide random unique molecular identifier tagging each TCR transcript. Each sequencing run produced over 190 million TCR-beta sequences covering 15-18 subjects. Total RNA was extracted with the RNeasy kit. The KAPA Real-time Library Amplification kit was used to amplify TCR-beta VDJ regions with primers for the TCR constant region and the 5'RACE anchor. Sample indexes and Illumina adaptors were added in a first PCR, and a second PCR then increased library yield. After Ampure bead purification, the TCR product of roughly 650 bp was size-selected on a 2% E-gel SizeSelection system. Before pooling, libraries had their quality checked on a Bioanalyzer, their concentration measured with Qubit, and their quantity determined with the Kapa Library Quantification kit. Paired-end 2 x 150 bp sequencing of the libraries was performed on an Illumina HiSeq 2500. To increase sequence diversity, roughly 24-31% phiX was spiked into each library pool. As for the original processing: Quality-filtered reads were processed with the UMI-based MiGEC pipeline, and over 85% of raw TCR sequences were removed by the MiGEC pipeline during error correction. VDJ genes were aligned to IMGT germline references, and clonotypes were defined by unique CDR3 amino acid sequence plus V-J genes. Clonal expansion, Shannon diversity, and CDR3 relatedness (CalcPairwiseDistances, ClusterSamples) were evaluated with VDJtools, and phylogenetic trees were built with CLCbio workbench. Expanded clones were defined as having at least 8 unique UMIs, based on coefficient-of-variation modelling across technical triplicates. TCRdb reran the public reads through fastp at Q25 and MiXCR, keeping productive beta chains. Identical CDR3 proteins give one entry, which carries the most common genes and DNA. TCRdb, rather than the study authors, made the V and J calls. The sample records 39,000 or so distinct CDR3 sequences, 4% to 5.5% of which are singletons. The top ten hold around 9% of the sample.

This clonotype is classified as medium-sized (0.01 to 0.1%). Its recognized antigen is unknown. The record has no base qualities; no much larger clone is one base away. The germline ends are 3 bases apart after V is trimmed by 1 base and J by 1 base. Taken from cysteine to phenylalanine, the CDR3 has 13 residues. CDR3 DNA only is kept here, 39 bases in frame from base 1. CDR1 and CDR2 are read off the germline V gene as SGHVS and FQNEAQ. Blood bank volunteers in Maryland, USA served as the healthy controls. Sorted-subset TCR libraries were prepared from about 1 million sorted CD4+ or CD8+ T cells. Peripheral blood was subjected to Ficoll-Hypaque density gradient centrifugation to isolate PBMCs, which were then cryopreserved in liquid nitrogen. Paired sorted CD4+ and CD8+ subsets came from healthy controls, HAM/TSP patients and MS patients.

The receptor chain draws on TRBV7-8 and TRBJ2-3; the D gene lacks a confident call. The sequencing input was CD4+ T cells from blood. The TCR comes from a man aged 18-30 years in good health. The nucleotide sequence reads as follows: TGTGCCAGCAGCTTAGGTCGCACAGATACGCAGTATTTT. Its amino acids are CASSLGRTDTQYF.